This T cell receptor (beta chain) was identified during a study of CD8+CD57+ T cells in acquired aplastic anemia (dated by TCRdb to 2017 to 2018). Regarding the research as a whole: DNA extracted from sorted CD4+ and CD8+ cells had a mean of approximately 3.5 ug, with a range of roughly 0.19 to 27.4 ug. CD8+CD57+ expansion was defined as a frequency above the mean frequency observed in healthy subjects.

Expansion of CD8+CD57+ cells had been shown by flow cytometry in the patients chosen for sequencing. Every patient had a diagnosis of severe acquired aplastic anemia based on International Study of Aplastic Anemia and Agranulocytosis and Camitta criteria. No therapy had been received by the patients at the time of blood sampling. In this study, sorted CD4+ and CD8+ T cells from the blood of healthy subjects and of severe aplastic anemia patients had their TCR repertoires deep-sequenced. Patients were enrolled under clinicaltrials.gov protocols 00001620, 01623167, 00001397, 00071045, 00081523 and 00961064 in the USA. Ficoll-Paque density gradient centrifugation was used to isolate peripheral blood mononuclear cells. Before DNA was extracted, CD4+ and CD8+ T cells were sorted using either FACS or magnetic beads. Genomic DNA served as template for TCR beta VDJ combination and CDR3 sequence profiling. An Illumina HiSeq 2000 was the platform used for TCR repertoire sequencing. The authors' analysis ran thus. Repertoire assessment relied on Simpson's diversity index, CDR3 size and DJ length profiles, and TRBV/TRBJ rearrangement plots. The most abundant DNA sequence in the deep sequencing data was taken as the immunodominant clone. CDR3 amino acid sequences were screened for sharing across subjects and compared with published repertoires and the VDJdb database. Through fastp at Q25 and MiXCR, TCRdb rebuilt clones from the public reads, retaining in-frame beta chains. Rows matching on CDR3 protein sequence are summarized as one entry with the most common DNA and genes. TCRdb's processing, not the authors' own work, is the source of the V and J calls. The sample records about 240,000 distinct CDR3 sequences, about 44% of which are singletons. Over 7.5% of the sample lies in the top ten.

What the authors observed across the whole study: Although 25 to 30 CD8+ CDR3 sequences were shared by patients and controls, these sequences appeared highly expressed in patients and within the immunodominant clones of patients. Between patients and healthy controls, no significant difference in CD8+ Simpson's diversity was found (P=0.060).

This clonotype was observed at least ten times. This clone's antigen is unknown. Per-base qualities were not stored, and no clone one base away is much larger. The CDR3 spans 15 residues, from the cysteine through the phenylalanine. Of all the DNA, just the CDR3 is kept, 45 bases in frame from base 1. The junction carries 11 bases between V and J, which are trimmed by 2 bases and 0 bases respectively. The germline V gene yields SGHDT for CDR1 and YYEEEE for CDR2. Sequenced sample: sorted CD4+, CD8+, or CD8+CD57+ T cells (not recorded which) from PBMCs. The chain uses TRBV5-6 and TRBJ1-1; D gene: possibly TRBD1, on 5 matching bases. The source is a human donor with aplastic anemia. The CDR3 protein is CASSLGQTVNTEAFF. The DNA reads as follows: TGTGCCAGCAGCTTAGGACAAACAGTGAACACTGAAGCTTTCTTT.